At least ten counts were recorded for the clone carrying this T cell receptor beta chain. From germline, CDR1 is PRHDT and CDR2 FYEKMQ (reference sequence). The CDR3 runs 13 residues. V was cut by 5 bases and J by 6 bases, with 12 bases left in between. Researchers amplified the TCR beta CDR3 regions from RNA transcripts. During a first-round RT-PCR of the TCR CDR3, the HTBI primer set was used. TCRdb itself ran the multiplex PCR reads through MiXCR, one entry per CDR3 protein. The profile covers about 360,000 distinct CDR3 sequences, with approximately 13% appearing a single time and under 25% taken by the ten largest. The data were obtained in a study of T cells in Graves' hyperthyroidism and ophthalmopathy.

Specimen: blood. The chain joins TRBV13 to TRBJ2-3, with D perhaps matching TRBD1 (6 bases). The sequence was collected from a young man with Graves' hyperthyroidism that later progressed to Graves' ophthalmopathy. CDR3 in DNA: TGTGCCAGCAGCCCCCAGGGGATCGATACGCAGTATTTT. Residues: CASSPQGIDTQYF. Based on the CDR3 plus reference TRBV13 and TRBJ2-3, the full variable domain is AAGVIQSPRHLIKEKRETATLKCYPIPRHDTVYWYQQGPGQDPQFLISFYEKMQSDKGSIPDRFSAQQFSDYHSELNMSSLELGDSALYFCASSPQGIDTQYFGPGTRLTVL.